Following are 15 T cell receptor beta chains from one sample sequenced in a study of OX40 agonist ivuxolimab in advanced cancers. Libraries were prepared by immunoSEQ multiplex PCR; TCRdb keeps only in-frame clonotypes and omits some of them. Found here are approximately 77,000 clones, roughly 80% of them singletons; the top ten hold roughly 0.53%. Sequenced material: CD4+ or CD8+ T cells sorted from blood, taken in a trial of the OX40 agonist ivuxolimab. These TCRs come from an adult with an advanced solid tumor such as melanoma, head and neck, liver or kidney cancer.

This sequence joins TRBV14 and TRBJ2-3; D not resolved. V shed 4 bases and J shed 1 base, with 12 bases lying between them. Germline CDR1 SGHDN, CDR2 FVKESK. The CDR3 is 15 residues long. CDR3 DNA: TGTGCCAGCAGCCCCATGGGTGGGGGCACAGATACGCAGTATTTT. Translation gives CASSPMGGGTDTQYF.

V is TRBV2 and J is TRBJ2-2; 9 bases match TRBD1. This CDR3 comprises 15 residues. V shed 7 bases and J 5 bases; nucleotides not matched to a gene: 8. Germline values: CDR1 SNHLY, CDR2 FYNNEI. As DNA, the CDR3 is TGTGCCAGCAAGCTACAGGGGGCGGGGACCGGGGAGCTGTTTTTT. Translated: CASKLQGAGTGELFF. Full variable domain (remainder filled in from reference TRBV2 and TRBJ2-2): EPEVTQTPSHQVTQMGQEVILRCVPISNHLYFYWYRQILGQKVEFLVSFYNNEISEKSEIFDDQFSVERPDGSNFTLKIRSTKLEDSAMYFCASKLQGAGTGELFFGEGSRLTVL.

The V and J genes are TRBV9 and TRBJ2-3, with 7 bases lining up with TRBD2. Germline trimming cut 0 bases from V and 6 bases from J; bases unmatched to any gene: 4. Germline V gene data show CDR1 as SGDLS and CDR2 as YYNGEE. This CDR3 is built from 14 residues. The chain's CDR3 is CASSVALASDTQYF. DNA of the CDR3: TGTGCCAGCAGCGTAGCACTAGCGTCGGATACGCAGTATTTT.

The V gene is TRBV6-5, the J gene TRBJ1-4; TRBD1 agrees at 7 bases. There are 14 residues in the CDR3. Losses at the gene ends were 4 bases for V and 5 bases for J; bases not matched to a gene: 4. Per the germline V gene, CDR1 is MNHEY and CDR2 is SVGAGI. In DNA, the CDR3 is TGTGCCAGCAGTTGGGACAGAAAAAATGAAAAACTGTTTTTT. It translates to CASSWDRKNEKLFF.

This chain uses TRBV5-1 with TRBJ2-3; possibly TRBD1 or TRBD2 for D (5 bases each). This CDR3 is 13 amino acids long. Trimming took 4 bases from V and 4 from J, leaving 10 bases between them. Germline V gene data show CDR1 as SGHRS and CDR2 as YFSETQ. The CDR3 bases are TGCGCCAGCAGCACAATGGGGGCAGATACGCAGTATTTT. Residues: CASSTMGADTQYF.

This clone was counted a few times. This chain uses TRBV5-1 with TRBJ2-6, with D possibly being TRBD1 or TRBD2 (6 bases each). The CDR3 is 16 amino acids. Trimming cost V 2 bases and J 4 bases, with 13 bases left between them. The germline gives CDR1 SGHRS, CDR2 YFSETQ. The CDR3, as DNA: TGCGCCAGCAGCTTCTACAGGGACTCCGGGGCCAACGTCCTGACTTTC. Protein product: CASSFYRDSGANVLTF.

The rearrangement joins TRBV9 to TRBJ2-5, with 7 bases identical to TRBD2. CDR3 size: 16 residues. Per the germline V gene, CDR1 is SGDLS and CDR2 is YYNGEE. Unmatched junction bases numbered 7, after V lost 0 bases and J lost 2 bases. The CDR3 region is CASSVGAGTTQETQYF. In DNA, the CDR3 is TGTGCCAGCAGCGTAGGTGCGGGGACTACGCAAGAGACCCAGTACTTC.

The genes are TRBV20-1 and TRBJ1-3; no firm D call. CDR1 and CDR2 (germline): DFQATT, SNEGSKA (reference sequence). The CDR3 spans 11 residues. The V end lost 2 bases, the J end lost 6 bases, and 5 bases lay between the germline ends. Here the CDR3 reads CSARMENTIYF. The CDR3 DNA reads as TGCAGTGCTAGAATGGAAAACACCATATATTTT.

The chain employs TRBV4-3 and TRBJ2-3, with TRBD2 matching over 7 bases. The CDR3 has 15 amino acids. V gave up 5 bases and J gave up 5 bases; unmatched junction bases: 10. CDR1 LGHNA and CDR2 YSLEER come from the germline V gene. The chain's CDR3 is CASSWTGGSIDTQYF. The CDR3 DNA is TGCGCCAGCAGCTGGACCGGGGGGTCGATAGATACGCAGTATTTT.

This clone was detected only a few times. The chain joins TRBV9 to TRBJ2-1; 8 bases match TRBD1. CDR1 SGDLS and CDR2 YYNGEE come from the germline V gene. This CDR3 comprises 15 residues. The V gene end was trimmed by 3 bases and the J gene end by 6 bases; junction bases not matched to a gene: 8. CDR3 region: CASSAAGTGINEQFF. CDR3 DNA sequence: TGTGCCAGCAGCGCGGCCGGGACAGGTATCAATGAGCAGTTCTTC.

This sequence joins TRBV7-2 and TRBJ1-5; D call uncertain. The CDR3 sequence is 15 residues long. Trimming removed 2 bases from V and 0 bases from J, with 8 bases in between. Per the germline V gene, CDR1 is SGHTA and CDR2 is FQGNSA. The CDR3 loop reads CASSLNGNSNQPQHF. The CDR3 DNA follows: TGTGCCAGCAGCTTAAACGGGAATAGCAATCAGCCCCAGCATTTT.

The CDR3 nucleotides read TGTGCCAGCAGTGATAATCCCCGTTCTGGAAACACCATATATTTT. It translates to CASSDNPRSGNTIYF. This sequence joins TRBV2 and TRBJ1-3; D call uncertain. The CDR3 runs to 15 residues. V lost 3 bases and J 1 base, leaving 10 bases between the germline ends. The germline V gene has CDR1 SNHLY and CDR2 FYNNEI.

A remark on this clone: A read error may account for a junction end that differs from germline. CDR3 region: CARSRAEAFF. The CDR3 region has the DNA TGTGCCAGAAGTAGAGCTGAAGCTTTCTTT. V gene TRBV19 combines with J gene TRBJ1-1; the D is unclear. This CDR3 contains 10 residues. CDR1 LNHDA and CDR2 SQIVND come from the germline V gene (reference sequence).

The gene calls are TRBV5-4 and TRBJ2-1; TRBD2 matches at 9 bases. J lost 0 bases, V lost 2 bases, and 12 bases had no gene match. CDR1 is SGHNT, CDR2 YYREEE, per germline (reference sequence). The CDR3 is made up of 19 amino acids. The CDR3 protein is CASSFKRGDASSSYNEQFF. The CDR3 DNA reads as TGTGCCAGCAGCTTTAAGCGGGGGGACGCCAGCAGCTCCTACAATGAGCAGTTCTTC.

This clone is medium-sized (0.01 to 0.1%). Other DNA sequences in this specimen translate into the identical CDR3. The J gene is TRBJ1-1, the V gene TRBV6-5; 9 nucleotides align to TRBD1. Unmatched junction bases numbered 2, after V lost 0 bases and J lost 3 bases. The CDR3 sequence is 15 residues long. Germline V lookup: CDR1 MNHEY, CDR2 SVGAGI. Written as DNA, the CDR3 is TGTGCCAGCAGTTACTCGAGGACAGGGGACACTGAAGCTTTCTTT. This sequence encodes CASSYSRTGDTEAFF.